This T cell receptor (beta chain) is drawn from a study of OX40 agonist ivuxolimab in advanced cancers. Study-wide context: The dose-escalation cohort was around 83% male, with a mean age of around 54 years, ranging about 23 to 90.

A remark on this clone: What it binds is unknown.

Findings of the study overall: CD8+ T cells averaged more expanded clones than CD4+. Researchers did not determine the expanded peripheral T cells' antigen specificity.

Sequencing was performed with immunoSEQ multiplex PCR; in TCRdb, only in-frame clones are kept and a portion is missing. The sample lists 100,000 or so clones; 95% to 97% were seen once. The CDR3 is made up of 15 amino acids. The germline CDR1 and CDR2 sequences are SGHVS and FQNEAQ. Trimming shortened V by 5 bases and J by 1 base, and 12 bases separated the two germline ends. The sample here was CD4+ or CD8+ T cells sorted from blood, taken in a trial of the OX40 agonist ivuxolimab. This sequence originates from an adult with an advanced solid tumor such as melanoma, head and neck, liver or kidney cancer. This sequence joins TRBV7-8 and TRBJ2-1; D assignment may be TRBD1 or TRBD2 (5 bases each). The CDR3 DNA reads as TGTGCCAGCAGCCTCCGGGACCATTCCTACAATGAGCAGTTCTTC. The encoded protein is CASSLRDHSYNEQFF.